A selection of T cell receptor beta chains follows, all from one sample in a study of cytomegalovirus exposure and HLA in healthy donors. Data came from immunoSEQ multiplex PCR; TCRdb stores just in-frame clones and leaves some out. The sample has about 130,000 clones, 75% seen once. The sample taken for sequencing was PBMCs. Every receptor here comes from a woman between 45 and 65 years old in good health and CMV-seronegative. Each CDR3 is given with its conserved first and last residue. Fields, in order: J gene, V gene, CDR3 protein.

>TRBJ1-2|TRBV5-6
CASSVTVSGYTF
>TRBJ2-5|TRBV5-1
CASSSQTGTGGVVQYF
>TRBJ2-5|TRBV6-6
CASRRTDNQETQYF
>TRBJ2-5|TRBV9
CASSVGGGGYQETQYF
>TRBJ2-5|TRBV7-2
CASRQAQETQYF
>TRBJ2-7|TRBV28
CASRPGLAGHEQYF
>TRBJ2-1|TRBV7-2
CASSFSKSSYNEQFF
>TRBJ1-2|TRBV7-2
CASSSSTGSHGYTF
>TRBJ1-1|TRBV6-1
CASRSGRDTEAFF
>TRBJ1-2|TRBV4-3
CASSQDYGQGRGYTF
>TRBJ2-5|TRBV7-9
CASSSRQGLETQYF
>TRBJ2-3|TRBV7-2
CASSLERQGPDTQYF
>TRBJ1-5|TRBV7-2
CASSLGIQYSNQPQHF
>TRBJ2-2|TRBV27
CASGLLAGGNGELFF
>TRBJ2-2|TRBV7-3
CASTGQVTGELFF
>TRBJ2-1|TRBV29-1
CSPRGPAGEQFF
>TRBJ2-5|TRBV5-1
CASMSGTGGETQYF
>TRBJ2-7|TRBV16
CASSRGGQYLYEQYF
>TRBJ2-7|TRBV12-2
CASRLAGTGDVEQYF
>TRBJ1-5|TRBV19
CASRSTEDFQPQHF
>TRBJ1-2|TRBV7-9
CASSTRQGANYGYTF
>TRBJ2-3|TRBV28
CASSFLAGGPDTQYF
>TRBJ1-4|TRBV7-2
CASSLVTGSNEKLFF
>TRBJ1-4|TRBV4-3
CASSQDAKTVGNEKLFF
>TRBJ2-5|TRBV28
CASSSTSGQETQYF
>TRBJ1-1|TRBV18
CASSPPGTGANTEAFF
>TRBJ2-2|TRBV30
CALYHRTSGIGVRPGELFF
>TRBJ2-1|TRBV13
CASSSLRNEQFF
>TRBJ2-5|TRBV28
CASRQYTDQETQYF
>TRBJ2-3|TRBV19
CASSRREGLDTQYF
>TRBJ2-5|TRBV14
CASSQDLAGFGETQYF
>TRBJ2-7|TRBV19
CASSLLAGGSYEQYF
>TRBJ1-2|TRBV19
CASSLGQYYGYTF
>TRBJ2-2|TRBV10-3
CAISESKSSGNTGELFF
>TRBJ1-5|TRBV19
CASSPRGTGGNQPQHF
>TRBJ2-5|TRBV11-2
CASSLGLAGGGVLEETQYF
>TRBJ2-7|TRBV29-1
CSVDATGTVPDEQYF
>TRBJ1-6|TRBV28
CASMDSKAHNSPLHF
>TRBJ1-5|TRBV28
CASSITGTGVDQPQHF
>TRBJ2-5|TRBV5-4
CASSPGLAGGQETQYF
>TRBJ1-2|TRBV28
CASSSPVGSSLGYTF
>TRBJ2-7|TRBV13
CASSLQVSYEQYF
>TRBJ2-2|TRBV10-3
CAIQGTTGELFF
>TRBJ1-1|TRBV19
CASARVLTEAFF
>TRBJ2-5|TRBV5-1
CASSLWAGREETQYF
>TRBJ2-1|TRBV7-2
CASSLADRGSSYNEQFF
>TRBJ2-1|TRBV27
CASSRGGLAGRSSYNEQFF
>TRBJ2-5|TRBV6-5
CASSPWGGRETQYF
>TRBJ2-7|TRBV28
CASSSTGQGYYEQYF
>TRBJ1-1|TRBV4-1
CASSYGTAINTEAFF
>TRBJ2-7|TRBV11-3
CASSPGAAGEQYF
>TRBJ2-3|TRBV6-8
CASSYAVAGAGGTDTQYF